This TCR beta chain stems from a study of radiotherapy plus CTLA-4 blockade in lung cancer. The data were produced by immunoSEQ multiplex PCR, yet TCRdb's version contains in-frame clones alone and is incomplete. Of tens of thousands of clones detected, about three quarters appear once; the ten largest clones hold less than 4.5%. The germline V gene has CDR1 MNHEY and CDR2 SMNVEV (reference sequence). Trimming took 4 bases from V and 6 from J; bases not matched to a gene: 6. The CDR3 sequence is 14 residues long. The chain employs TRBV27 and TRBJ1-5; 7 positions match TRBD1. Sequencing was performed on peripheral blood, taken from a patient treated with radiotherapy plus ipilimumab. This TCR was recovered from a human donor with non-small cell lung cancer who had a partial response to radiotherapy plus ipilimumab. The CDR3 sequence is CASSSRGLVQPQHF. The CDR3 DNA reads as TGTGCCAGCAGTTCTAGGGGGCTTGTTCAGCCCCAGCATTTT.